Sequencing of this T cell receptor beta chain was carried out in a study of blood T cells in healthy people across ages. V was trimmed by 6 bases and J by 0 bases, leaving 11 bases between them. This CDR3 spans 14 amino acids. The germline CDR1 and CDR2 sequences are MNHEY and SVGEGT. This clonotype was seen repeatedly, ten times or more. Combining a sample-barcoded 5' primer with a J-beta primer mix, a second PCR ran for 7 to 11 cycles. TCRdb reanalysed the 5' RACE reads using MiXCR and keeps one entry per CDR3 protein. The data show approximately 850,000 distinct CDR3 sequences, roughly 44% seen once.

The source material was blood. The clonotype was recovered from a man in his sixties in good health. V gene TRBV6-2 or TRBV6-3 combines with J gene TRBJ2-5; weak D call: TRBD2 (5 bases). The CDR3 reads CASRSPGNQETQYF. The DNA for the CDR3 is TGTGCCAGCAGATCCCCGGGGAACCAAGAGACCCAGTACTTC.